What follows are 3 T cell receptor beta chains derived from one specimen sequenced in a study of shared clonotypes between healthy human individuals. The table came from immunoSEQ multiplex PCR; TCRdb's copy has only in-frame clones and leaves some out. The sample holds a few million clones; about 92% are singletons and the top ten take 0.11% to 0.15%. Sequencing was done on a sample of naive CD4+ T cells sorted from blood. Subset given: CD45RA+ positively selected. The receptors come from a man aged 18 to 29 in good health.

This chain joins TRBV20-1 and TRBJ2-3; D is unresolved. V was pared by 3 bases and J by 10 bases, with 11 bases between. In germline, CDR1 is DFQATT, CDR2 SNEGSKA (reference sequence). The CDR3 runs 11 residues. CDR3 sequence reads: CSARVGLAQYF. CDR3 sequence (DNA): TGCAGTGCTAGGGTGGGCCTGGCGCAGTATTTT.

This clone was seen just once. The chain has TRBV6-5 and TRBJ2-7; 7 bases map to TRBD1. The length of the CDR3 is 14 residues. In germline, CDR1 is MNHEY, CDR2 SVGAGI. J gave up 4 bases and V 5 bases, and 8 bases lay outside the gene matches. Here the CDR3 DNA reads TGTGCCAGCAGTCCGACAGGGTCTAATTACGAGCAGTACTTC. Amino acids: CASSPTGSNYEQYF.

CDR3 bases: TGTGCCAGCAGCCCGGCGGGGGGACAGGGACTAGCGGGCTTAGATACGCAGTATTTT. As protein: CASSPAGGQGLAGLDTQYF. This chain uses TRBV5-4 with TRBJ2-3; 12 bases map to TRBD2. The V segment lost 4 bases and the J segment 5 bases; nucleotides outside the gene matches: 17. The CDR3 contains 19 residues. Germline CDR1 and CDR2: SGHNT and YYREEE (reference sequence).